This T cell receptor beta chain was identified during a study of OX40 agonist ivuxolimab in advanced cancers. Study-wide results and limits: The antigen specificity of the peripheral T cells (those that were expanded) was not determined. Blood T cells, both CD4+ and CD8+, expanded clonally by week 6 at 0.1 to 3.0 mg/kg. Individuals who were partial responders at 0.1-3.0 mg/kg had clonal expansion that ranked among the lowest.

Trimming took 0 bases from V and 2 from J, leaving 14 bases between them. CDR3 size: 17 residues. Germline V lookup: CDR1 SGHDT, CDR2 YYEEEE. Using immunoSEQ multiplex PCR, the repertoire was profiled, and TCRdb retains in-frame clones only, with some absent. The table lists 60,000 or so clones, around 85% of them singletons. This clone occurred a few times. Its antigen is currently unknown. The rearrangement joins TRBV5-6 to TRBJ2-2, with D possibly being TRBD2 (6 bases). The sequenced sample was CD4+ or CD8+ T cells sorted from blood, obtained in a trial of the OX40 agonist ivuxolimab. This TCR came from an adult with an advanced solid tumor such as melanoma, head and neck, liver or kidney cancer. Here the CDR3 reads CASSLVGGTANTGELFF. The CDR3 coding sequence is TGTGCCAGCAGCTTGGTCGGAGGGACCGCTAACACCGGGGAGCTGTTTTTT.